The 8 T cell receptor beta chains below all came from one sample that was sequenced in a study of T cell responses to AZD1222 COVID-19 vaccine. Method: immunoSEQ multiplex PCR; TCRdb's copy keeps in-frame clones and lacks some. Altogether 150,000 to 200,000 clones are present, over 85% being singletons, with the ten largest covering about 2.8%. This material consisted of peripheral blood, taken on day 0 of AZD1222 vaccination. The receptors here all came from an adult in good health.

V usage is TRBV11-2 and J usage is TRBJ2-5; 7 bases are shared with TRBD1. The germline CDR1 and CDR2 sequences are SGHAT and FQNNGV. The CDR3 extends over 16 amino acids. V dropped 5 bases and J dropped 5; count of bases not matched to a gene: 14. The CDR3: CASSRRTGGAVETQYF. The CDR3 coding sequence is TGTGCCAGCAGCCGCCGGACAGGCGGAGCCGTGGAGACCCAGTACTTC.

The chain has TRBV28 and TRBJ1-5, with D tentatively TRBD1 (6 bases). Germline CDR1 and CDR2: MDHEN and SYDVKM. Trimming removed 6 bases at V and 0 bases at J, with 21 bases between. The CDR3 has 18 residues. CDR3 DNA sequence: TGTGCCAGCAGCCAATCCGGGACAAGCTTCTATAGCAATCAGCCCCAGCATTTT. Translation gives CASSQSGTSFYSNQPQHF.

The V gene is TRBV6-5, the J gene TRBJ1-1; no reliable D call. The CDR3 contains 14 residues. The germline CDR1 and CDR2 sequences are MNHEY and SVGAGI. Trimming took off 5 bases at V and 1 base at J, with 11 bases between the two ends. Here the CDR3 DNA reads TGTGCCAGCAGTCCCCATAGGGCGAACACTGAAGCTTTCTTT. It codes for CASSPHRANTEAFF.

The chain links TRBV6-4 to TRBJ2-1, with D possibly TRBD2 on 5 matching bases. Between the trimmed V and J ends, which lost 8 bases and 5 bases, there was a span of 10 bases. Germline loops: CDR1 MRHNA, CDR2 SNTAGT. CDR3 length: 12 residues. CDR3 nucleotides: TGTGCCAGCCGCGGGCCCGACAATGAGCAGTTCTTC. Translation gives CASRGPDNEQFF.

V and J are TRBV5-6 and TRBJ2-3, with a weak D call TRBD2 (5 bases). There are 15 residues in the CDR3. V lost 0 bases, J lost 2 bases, and 10 bases lay in between. CDR1 and CDR2 (germline): SGHDT, YYEEEE. The CDR3 DNA is TGTGCCAGCAGCTTGGAGGAGGACGTCACAGATACGCAGTATTTT. This gives the protein CASSLEEDVTDTQYF.

The rearrangement uses TRBV11-2 and TRBJ2-7; TRBD1 agrees at 7 bases. In germline, CDR1 is SGHAT, CDR2 FQNNGV. The CDR3 covers 14 residues. The V segment lost 3 bases and the J segment 2 bases; nucleotides outside the gene matches: 4. The CDR3 DNA follows: TGTGCCAGCAGCTTTCGGGACAGACCCTACGAGCAGTACTTC. As protein: CASSFRDRPYEQYF.

The gene calls are TRBV5-6 and TRBJ1-3; D uncertain. Germline CDR1 reads SGHDT; CDR2 reads YYEEEE. This CDR3 has 14 residues. Trimming removed 2 bases at V and 0 bases at J, with 6 bases between. CDR3 nucleotides: TGTGCCAGCAGCTTCCAACGCTCTGGAAACACCATATATTTT. Its translation: CASSFQRSGNTIYF.

V usage is TRBV10-3 and J usage is TRBJ1-1; D ambiguous. The CDR3 totals 13 residues. Germline-derived CDR1 and CDR2 are ENHRY and SYGVKD. Trimming pared 3 bases from V and 11 bases from J, leaving 16 bases between. CDR3 nucleotide sequence: TGTGCCATCAGTGAAGACACCCGCCAGTCCGCTTTCTTT. It translates to CAISEDTRQSAFF.